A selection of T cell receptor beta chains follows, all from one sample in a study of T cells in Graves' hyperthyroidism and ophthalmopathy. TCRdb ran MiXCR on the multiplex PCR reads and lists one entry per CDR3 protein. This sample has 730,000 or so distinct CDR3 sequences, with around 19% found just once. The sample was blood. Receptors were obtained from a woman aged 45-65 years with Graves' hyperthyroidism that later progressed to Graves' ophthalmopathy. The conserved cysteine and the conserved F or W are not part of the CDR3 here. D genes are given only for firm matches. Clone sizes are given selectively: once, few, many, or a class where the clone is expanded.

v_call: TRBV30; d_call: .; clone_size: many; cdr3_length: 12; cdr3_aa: AHGVGELAGTQY
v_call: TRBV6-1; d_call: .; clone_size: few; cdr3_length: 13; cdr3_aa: ASRLSGGEKETQY
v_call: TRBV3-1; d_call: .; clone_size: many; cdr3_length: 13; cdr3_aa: ASSRERTGLNEQF
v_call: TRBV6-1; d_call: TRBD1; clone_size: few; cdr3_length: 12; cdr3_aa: ASSIDRGIDTQY
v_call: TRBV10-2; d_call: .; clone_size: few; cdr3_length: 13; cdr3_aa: ASSAPGWGNQPQH
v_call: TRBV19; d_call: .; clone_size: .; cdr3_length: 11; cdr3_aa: ASSTSTGNTIY
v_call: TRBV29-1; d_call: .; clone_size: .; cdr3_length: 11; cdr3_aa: SVDRENTGELF
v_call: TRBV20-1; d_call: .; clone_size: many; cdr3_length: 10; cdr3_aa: SAPASTDTQY
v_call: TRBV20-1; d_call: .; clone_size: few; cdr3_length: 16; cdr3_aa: SARVFGRGTLGTDTQY
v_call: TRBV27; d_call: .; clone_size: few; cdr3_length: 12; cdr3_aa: ASSLTAYNSPLH
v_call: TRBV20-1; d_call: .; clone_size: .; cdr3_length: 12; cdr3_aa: SATAGRGPHTQY
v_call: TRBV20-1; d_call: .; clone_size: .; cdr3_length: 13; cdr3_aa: SAERGASSGNTIY
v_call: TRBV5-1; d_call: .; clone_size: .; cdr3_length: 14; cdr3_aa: ASSIGTLSGTDTQY
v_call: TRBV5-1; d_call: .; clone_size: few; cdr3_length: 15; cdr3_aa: ASSLAGATNSGNTIY
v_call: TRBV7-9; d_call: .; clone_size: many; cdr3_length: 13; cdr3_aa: ASSFSGGYYNEQF
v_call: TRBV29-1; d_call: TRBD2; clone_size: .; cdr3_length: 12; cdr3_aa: SVVLAGGRDTQY
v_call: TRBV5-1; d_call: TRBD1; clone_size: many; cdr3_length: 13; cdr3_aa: ASSLDGTGTYEQY
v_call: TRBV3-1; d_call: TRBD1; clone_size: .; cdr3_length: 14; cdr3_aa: ASRPTGQGGNQPQH
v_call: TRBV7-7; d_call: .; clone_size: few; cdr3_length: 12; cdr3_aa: ASSLNSAQETQY
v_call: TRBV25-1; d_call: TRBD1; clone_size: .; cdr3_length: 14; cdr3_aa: ASSDGQGVQDTEAF
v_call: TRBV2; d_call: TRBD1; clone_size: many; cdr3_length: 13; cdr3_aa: ASSDYRGANTEAF
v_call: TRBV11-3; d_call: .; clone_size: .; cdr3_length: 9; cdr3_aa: ASSLEGELF
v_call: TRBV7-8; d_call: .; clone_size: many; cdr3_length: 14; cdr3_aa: ASSLVAGRKQTEAF
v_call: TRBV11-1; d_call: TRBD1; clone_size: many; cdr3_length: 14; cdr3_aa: ASRAQGRSSYNEQF
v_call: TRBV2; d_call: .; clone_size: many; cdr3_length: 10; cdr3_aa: ASSDYNSPLH
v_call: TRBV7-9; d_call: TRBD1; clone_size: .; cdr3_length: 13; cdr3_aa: ASSLWGQGDQPQH
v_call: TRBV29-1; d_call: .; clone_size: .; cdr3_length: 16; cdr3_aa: SVDTAWGGRSSYNEQF
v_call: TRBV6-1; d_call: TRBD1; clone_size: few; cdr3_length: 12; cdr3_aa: ASSLTGGPRGAF
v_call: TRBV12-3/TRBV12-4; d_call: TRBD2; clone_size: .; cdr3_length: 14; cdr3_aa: ASSRGLAGTSNEQF
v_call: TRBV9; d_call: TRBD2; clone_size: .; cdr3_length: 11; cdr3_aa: ASKAGGTGELF
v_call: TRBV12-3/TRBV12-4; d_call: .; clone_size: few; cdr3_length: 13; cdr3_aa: ASSLRDISSYEQY
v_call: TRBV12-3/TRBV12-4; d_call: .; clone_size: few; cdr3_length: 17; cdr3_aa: ASSQPLKGGLSPGNTIY